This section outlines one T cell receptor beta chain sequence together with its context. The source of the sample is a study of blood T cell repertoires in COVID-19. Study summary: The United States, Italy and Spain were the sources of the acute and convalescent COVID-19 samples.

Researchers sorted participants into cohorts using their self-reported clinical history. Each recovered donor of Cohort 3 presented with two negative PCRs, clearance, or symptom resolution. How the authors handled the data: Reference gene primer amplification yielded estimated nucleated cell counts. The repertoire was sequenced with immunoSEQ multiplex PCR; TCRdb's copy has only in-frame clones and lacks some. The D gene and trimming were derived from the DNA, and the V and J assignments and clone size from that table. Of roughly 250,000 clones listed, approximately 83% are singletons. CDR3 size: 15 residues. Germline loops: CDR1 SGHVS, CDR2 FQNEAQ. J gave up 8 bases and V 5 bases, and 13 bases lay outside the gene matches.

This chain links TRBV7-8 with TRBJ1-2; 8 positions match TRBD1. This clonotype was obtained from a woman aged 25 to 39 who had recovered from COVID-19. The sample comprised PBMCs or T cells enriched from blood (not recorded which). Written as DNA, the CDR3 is TGTGCCAGCAGCGCCCCCAGGACAGGGTTTAACGGCTACACCTTC. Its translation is CASSAPRTGFNGYTF.